The clone carrying this T cell receptor (beta chain) was recorded a few times. No antigen is known for it. This entry comes from a study of PD-L1 blockade in urothelial cancer. Overall study: Enrolled patients had been treated previously with 0 to 3 chemotherapy regimens.

The templates were synthetic TCR analogs, and they were spiked into each PCR. Method: immunoSEQ multiplex PCR; TCRdb's copy keeps in-frame clones and lacks some. Of approximately 80,000 clones listed, roughly 82% were seen once; the top ten hold around 9.5%. The CDR3 consists of 13 residues. V dropped 6 bases and J dropped 5 bases, with 10 bases sitting between them. Germline loops: CDR1 SNHLY, CDR2 FYNNEI. Study conclusions and caveats: Patients with below-median pretreatment blood clonality survived longer. Patients with durable benefit had greater blood expansion of tumor-associated TCR clones 3 weeks into treatment.

This specimen was PBMCs, taken around atezolizumab (anti-PD-L1) treatment. The clonotype was recovered from a man aged 65 to 79 with urothelial cancer. The V and J genes are TRBV2 and TRBJ2-2; D possibly corresponds to TRBD1 (6 bases). CDR3 amino acids: CASSKQGTGELFF. CDR3 coding DNA: TGTGCCAGCAGCAAACAGGGTACCGGGGAGCTGTTTTTT.